What follows are 16 T cell receptor beta chains derived from one specimen sequenced in a study of T cell responses to AZD1222 COVID-19 vaccine. Profiling relied on immunoSEQ multiplex PCR, and the TCRdb table lists in-frame clones only, not all of them. The sample lists about 110,000 clones; about 80% were seen once. The specimen comprised peripheral blood, sampled on day 0 of AZD1222 vaccination. Receptors were obtained from an adult in good health.

The chain carries TRBV28 and TRBJ1-2; D call uncertain. This CDR3 is built from 12 residues. Trimming took off 0 bases at V and 7 bases at J, with 6 bases between the two ends. The germline V gene has CDR1 MDHEN and CDR2 SYDVKM. Here the CDR3 DNA reads TGTGCCAGCAGTTTATGGGGGATTGGCTACACCTTC. This gives the protein CASSLWGIGYTF.

To note about this clone: A junction end diverges from the germline sequence, so it may reflect a read error. This chain uses TRBV7-2 with TRBJ1-3; tentatively, D is TRBD1 (6 bases). The germline V gene encodes CDR1 SGHTA and CDR2 FQGNSA. The CDR3 totals 12 residues. The CDR3, as DNA: TGTGCCAGCAGCTTGATGGGGGGCCCTTGGGGCTTT. Amino acid sequence: CASSLMGGPWGF. Looking up the rest from reference TRBV7-2 and TRBJ1-3 gives the full variable domain: GAGVSQSPSNKVTEKGKDVELRCDPISGHTALYWYRQSLGQGLEFLIYFQGNSAPDKSGLPSDRFSAERTGGSVSTLTIQRTQQEDSAVYLCASSLMGGPWGFGEGSWLTVV.

This chain joins TRBV14 and TRBJ2-7, with D hard to call. The CDR3 extends over 16 amino acids. Between the trimmed V and J ends, which lost 3 bases and 5 bases, there was a span of 20 bases. From germline, CDR1 is SGHDN and CDR2 FVKESK. As DNA, the CDR3 is TGTGCCAGCAGCCATAGACGCGGCCTACGGAGCAACGAGCAGTACTTC. This sequence encodes CASSHRRGLRSNEQYF.

V is TRBV5-1 and J is TRBJ1-6; possibly TRBD1 for D (5 bases). The V and J ends lost 4 bases and 3 bases respectively, with 11 bases between them. From germline, CDR1 is SGHRS and CDR2 YFSETQ. The CDR3 covers 15 residues. For the CDR3, the DNA is TGCGCCAGCAGCACCGGGACCGGCTATAATTCACCCCTCCACTTT. It yields the protein CASSTGTGYNSPLHF.

The gene calls are TRBV6-5 and TRBJ1-3; possible D gene TRBD1, 5 bases. V lost 0 bases and J lost 0, with 6 bases in between. In germline, CDR1 is MNHEY, CDR2 SVGAGI. The CDR3 spans 15 residues. Written as DNA, the CDR3 is TGTGCCAGCAGTTACTCGACAGCCTCTGGAAACACCATATATTTT. This gives the protein CASSYSTASGNTIYF.

The chain recombines TRBV6-5 with TRBJ2-2, with a possible D match to TRBD1 (5 bases). Between the trimmed V and J ends, which lost 6 bases and 6 bases, there was a span of 8 bases. Germline CDR1 is MNHEY and CDR2 is SVGAGI. The CDR3 sequence is 12 residues long. CDR3 nucleotides: TGTGCCAGCAGATCAGGGCCCGGGGAGCTGTTTTTT. Its protein product is CASRSGPGELFF.

V is TRBV5-5 and J is TRBJ2-7; the D is unclear. With 7 bases removed from V and 2 bases from J, the gap between germline ends came to 13 bases. Germline loops: CDR1 SGHKS, CDR2 YYEKEE (reference sequence). The CDR3 loop spans 13 amino acids. CDR3 sequence reads: CASQMTPTYEQYF. The DNA of the CDR3 is TGTGCCAGCCAAATGACACCCACCTACGAGCAGTACTTC.

This CDR3 reads CASRPDRISNQPQHF. The CDR3 DNA sequence: TGTGCCAGCAGACCCGACAGGATTAGCAATCAGCCCCAGCATTTT. This rearrangement joins TRBV2 to TRBJ1-5; the D gene is possibly TRBD1 (6 bases). The CDR3 extends over 15 amino acids. CDR1 and CDR2 (germline): SNHLY, FYNNEI. The V end was cut by 6 bases, the J end by 0 bases, with 12 bases between.

The rearrangement joins TRBV28 to TRBJ2-1, with 8 bases identical to TRBD2. Germline trimming cut 6 bases from V and 7 bases from J; bases unmatched to any gene: 20. CDR1 and CDR2 (germline): MDHEN, SYDVKM. The CDR3 is 18 residues long. The chain's CDR3 is CASSLKPPGAGDGNEQFF. The CDR3 DNA reads TGTGCCAGCAGCTTAAAGCCCCCGGGAGCGGGAGATGGTAATGAGCAGTTCTTC.

The chain links TRBV7-3 to TRBJ1-6; a weak D match, TRBD1 (5 bases). Trimming took off 5 bases at V and 5 bases at J, with 10 bases between the two ends. Germline V gives CDR1 SGHTA, CDR2 FQGTGA. The CDR3 consists of 14 residues. CDR3 nucleotides: TGTGCCAGCAGCCCGCAGGGAGATAATTCACCCCTCCACTTT. Its translation: CASSPQGDNSPLHF.

The rearrangement joins TRBV24-1 to TRBJ1-1; weak D call: TRBD1 (5 bases). The CDR3 totals 15 residues. Germline CDR1 is KGHDR and CDR2 is SFDVKD. V lost 2 bases and J lost 1, with 10 bases in between. Here the CDR3 reads CATSDSRQGNTEAFF. CDR3 DNA sequence: TGTGCCACCAGTGATTCCCGCCAGGGGAACACTGAAGCTTTCTTT.

V is TRBV28 and J is TRBJ1-5; D call uncertain. The V end lost 2 bases, the J end lost 7 bases, and 9 bases lay between the germline ends. The germline gives CDR1 MDHEN, CDR2 SYDVKM. The CDR3 consists of 13 residues. DNA of the CDR3: TGTGCCAGCAGTTTAGGACGAGGACAGCCCCAGCATTTT. Translated: CASSLGRGQPQHF.

V is TRBV5-6 and J is TRBJ1-6; no reliable D call. Looked up from germline, CDR1 is SGHDT and CDR2 is YYEEEE. This CDR3 has 14 residues. V was cut by 1 base and J by 10 bases, with 12 bases left in between. The DNA of the CDR3 is TGTGCCAGCAGCTTGAGACCCCTGGGGTCACCCCTCCACTTT. Its protein product is CASSLRPLGSPLHF.

The chain links TRBV9 to TRBJ1-2; no reliable D call. The V gene lost 2 bases and the J gene lost 8 bases, with 16 bases spanning the gap. This CDR3 spans 14 amino acids. Germline lookup yields CDR1 SGDLS and CDR2 YYNGEE. The CDR3 spells CASSVVSGQFGYTF. The CDR3 DNA sequence: TGTGCCAGCAGCGTGGTATCTGGGCAGTTCGGCTACACCTTC.

J is TRBJ1-2 and V is TRBV7-2, with 7 bases that match TRBD1. Germline lookup yields CDR1 SGHTA and CDR2 FQGNSA. This CDR3 region has 14 residues. V was clipped by 2 bases and J by 10 bases; unmatched bases: 10. Here the CDR3 reads CASSLSGGQLDYTF. CDR3 in DNA: TGTGCCAGCAGCTTATCCGGGGGACAGCTAGACTACACCTTC. The complete variable domain, with remaining parts taken from reference TRBV7-2 and TRBJ1-2, reads GAGVSQSPSNKVTEKGKDVELRCDPISGHTALYWYRQSLGQGLEFLIYFQGNSAPDKSGLPSDRFSAERTGGSVSTLTIQRTQQEDSAVYLCASSLSGGQLDYTFGSGTRLTVV.

The V and J genes are TRBV4-3 and TRBJ1-2; possible D gene TRBD1, 6 bases. The germline CDR1 and CDR2 sequences are LGHNA and YSLEER. This CDR3 region has 16 residues. With 1 base removed from V and 4 bases from J, the gap between germline ends came to 16 bases. This CDR3 is CASSQGSAGHAYGYTF. CDR3 bases: TGCGCCAGCAGCCAAGGGTCTGCGGGACACGCCTATGGCTACACCTTC.